The source of this T cell receptor (beta chain) is a study of shared clonotypes between healthy human individuals. As for the study in general: Each donor had three CD4 naive, three CD4 memory, two CD8 naive and one CD8 memory plate.

CDR1 is SGDLS and CDR2 is YYNGEE in the germline V gene. The length of the CDR3 is 14 residues. The V end was cut by 4 bases, the J end by 5 bases, with 13 bases between. Some clones are missing from TCRdb's copy, which holds only in-frame ones; the method was immunoSEQ multiplex PCR. The sample has approximately 2.5 million clones; 90% to 95% are singletons. The sample consisted of naive CD4+ T cells from PBMCs. As to subset: CD45RA+ positively selected. The chain uses TRBV9 and TRBJ2-1, with D perhaps TRBD2 (5 bases). This clonotype was obtained from a young man in good health. Some clones in this sample may be carry-over from other donors' samples. The CDR3 here is CASSPSGSHNEQFF. The CDR3 nucleotides read TGTGCCAGCAGCCCGAGCGGCAGCCACAATGAGCAGTTCTTC.